This record looks at one T cell receptor (beta chain) sequence and its context. This clone's antigen is unknown. Qualities for individual bases were not recorded, and no much larger clone is one base off. These data are taken from a study of T cell responses to AZD1222 COVID-19 vaccine (dated by TCRdb to the early 2020s). General notes on the study: AZD1222 recipients given second doses at about 4 weeks or at about 12 weeks were pooled, since spike-specific TCR depth and breadth were not found to differ between the two schedules. Enrollment into the trials was organized by age into subgroups of 18-55, 56-69 and 70-plus years, and those subgroups contained about 160, 30 and 59 TCR-sequenced participants, respectively. A total of 233 trial participants underwent TCR sequencing, of whom about 210 received two doses of AZD1222 and some 25 received two doses of the MenACWY control vaccine. Points the paper makes about the study in general: Because no day 14 peak-response samples were available, the repertoires could be characterized only after the peak T cell response. Reportedly, almost half of the unique spike-specific TCRs recognized epitopes lying outside the regions that are mutated in the B.1.351 and B.1.1.7 variants. Conclusions about previously exposed vaccinees were limited because only a handful of AZD1222 recipients were SARS-CoV-2 seropositive at baseline. CD4 TCRs associated with the vaccine covered the entire spike protein, and the dominant responses were in regions 160-218 and 743-854. A significant rise in spike-specific TCR breadth and depth was observed after two AZD1222 doses relative to day 0 and relative to MenACWY recipients. The 56-69-year group was small, and its depth increase did not reach significance, likely because of low power. Participants were mostly white British and included more females than males, and it was suggested by the authors that clonal diversity may have been underestimated.

The CDR3 regions of human TCRbeta chains were subjected to immunosequencing. As for the original processing: Repertoire TCRs were matched against a reference library of SARS-CoV-2-specific TCRs generated with the MIRA antigen-specificity platform. Breadth was defined as the fraction of unique TCRs that were SARS-CoV-2-associated. Depth was defined as the fraction of total T cells that were SARS-CoV-2-associated. Using the MIRA data, every spike-specific TCR was mapped to the spike region that the TCR reacted to and assigned to either a CD4 or a CD8 class. Log10-transformed breadth and depth values were compared by one-way ANOVA with Sidak's multiple comparisons tests. TCRdb stores this immuneACCESS table with in-frame sequences only. Part of the clones is absent; in the studies checked, under half of the shortfall reflects unresolved V genes, and no reason is known for the rest. That table furnishes V, J and clone size, whereas the DNA furnished D and trimming. The sample table lists about 82,000 clones, roughly 90% of them with a count of one. The ten largest make up approximately 5.2% of the sample.

This specimen's time point label, per the study, means: baseline before first vaccination. Vaccinee samples came from UK trials COV001 and COV002, including a single-blind randomized controlled phase 2/3 trial of AZD1222 (ChAdOx1 nCoV-19) in healthy adults. For TCRbeta chain sequencing, PBMC samples were collected from trial participants at day 0 and at day 28 after the second dose. V is cut back by 5 bases and J by 1 base, with 8 bases in the junction unmatched. The CDR3 runs 16 amino acids, cysteine and phenylalanine included. The DNA shown is the 48-base CDR3, in frame from base 1. CDR1 MDHEN and CDR2 SYDVKM are derived from the germline V gene.

The sample in question was peripheral blood, obtained on day 0 of AZD1222 vaccination. Here the chain combines TRBV28 and TRBJ1-2; 9 of the junction bases match TRBD1. The receptor comes from an adult in good health. The bases are TGTGCCAGCAGTGGGACAGGGCGCCCTAATAACTATGGCTACACCTTC. Its translation is CASSGTGRPNNYGYTF.